This is a list of T cell receptor beta chains from one sample in a study of T cell responses to AZD1222 COVID-19 vaccine. Only in-frame clones appear in the TCRdb table, and some are missing; sequencing was by immunoSEQ multiplex PCR. The table includes about 160,000 clones, around 92% detected once. The sample consisted of peripheral blood, taken on day 0 of MenACWY control vaccination. All receptors derive from an adult in good health. CDR3s include the opening cysteine and the closing phenylalanine or tryptophan. The D gene is left open where the match is weak. Clone size is not always given. Where it is, it says once, few, many or a class for expanded clones.

CDR3aa	CDR3nt	j_gene	abundance	d_gene	v_gene
CASSHAGQIFEAFF	TGTGCCAGCAGCCATGCGGGACAAATCTTTGAAGCTTTCTTT	TRBJ1-1	NA	NA	TRBV4-2
CASSVSGNTEAFF	TGTGCCAGCAGTGTGTCGGGGAACACTGAAGCTTTCTTT	TRBJ1-1	NA	NA	TRBV2
CASSPSNPGPRDDFF	TGTGCCAGCAGCCCCTCGAATCCGGGCCCTAGGGATGATTTCTTT	TRBJ1-1	once	NA	TRBV7-9
CASSSGGTSTDTQYF	TGTGCCAGCAGCTCGGGAGGAACTAGCACAGATACGCAGTATTTT	TRBJ2-3	NA	TRBD2	TRBV7-3
CASSQAGLAGPLAKNIQYF	TGTGCCAGCAGCCAAGCGGGACTAGCGGGGCCCTTAGCCAAAAACATTCAGTACTTC	TRBJ2-4	once	TRBD2	TRBV3-1/TRBV3-2
CAISPFTDTQYF	TGTGCCATCAGTCCGTTTACAGATACGCAGTATTTT	TRBJ2-3	NA	NA	TRBV10-3
CASSLEGHEQYF	TGTGCCAGCAGCTTAGAGGGCCACGAGCAGTACTTC	TRBJ2-7	NA	NA	TRBV7-2
CSVDGTSGRANVLTF	TGCAGCGTTGACGGGACTAGCGGGAGGGCCAACGTCCTGACTTTC	TRBJ2-6	NA	TRBD2	TRBV29-1
CASSQDPQGRSPLHF	TGTGCCAGCAGCCAAGATCCGCAGGGTCGGTCACCCCTCCACTTT	TRBJ1-6	once	NA	TRBV3-1/TRBV3-2
CASSIGQGVGEKLFF	TGTGCCAGTAGTATAGGACAGGGAGTAGGTGAAAAACTGTTTTTT	TRBJ1-4	NA	TRBD1	TRBV19
CASSISAEQYF	TGTGCCAGCAGCATATCCGCCGAGCAGTACTTC	TRBJ2-7	NA	NA	TRBV12-3/TRBV12-4
CASSEAFISSGNTIYF	TGTGCCAGCAGTGAAGCGTTTATTAGCTCTGGAAACACCATATATTTT	TRBJ1-3	NA	NA	TRBV6-1
CAISTGLAGRTDTQYF	TGTGCCATCAGTACGGGACTAGCGGGCCGCACAGATACGCAGTATTTT	TRBJ2-3	NA	TRBD2	TRBV10-3
CASSLTDRGGEGFF	TGTGCCAGCAGCTTAACAGACAGGGGTGGAGAGGGTTTCTTT	TRBJ1-1	NA	TRBD1	TRBV7-2
CASSVLAGGYNEQFF	TGTGCCAGCAGCGTCCTAGCGGGAGGGTACAATGAGCAGTTCTTC	TRBJ2-1	NA	TRBD2	TRBV9
CATSRDRVAGELFF	TGTGCCACCAGCAGAGACAGGGTAGCCGGGGAGCTGTTTTTT	TRBJ2-2	NA	NA	TRBV15
CASSSFKGSHETSGYNEQFF	TGTGCCAGCAGCTCCTTTAAGGGATCACACGAGACTAGCGGATACAATGAGCAGTTCTTC	TRBJ2-1	NA	TRBD2	TRBV11-3
CASSQGSGYPDTQYF	TGTGCCAGCAGCCAGGGTAGCGGGTACCCAGATACGCAGTATTTT	TRBJ2-3	NA	TRBD2	TRBV14
CASSVVLWRQDSNQPQHF	TGTGCCAGCAGCGTAGTACTGTGGAGACAGGATAGCAATCAGCCCCAGCATTTT	TRBJ1-5	once	NA	TRBV9
CASSLTRQGTEQYF	TGTGCCAGCAGCCTAACGCGCCAGGGGACCGAGCAGTACTTC	TRBJ2-7	NA	NA	TRBV27
CASSDGTSPEAFF	TGTGCCAGCAGCGACGGGACATCTCCTGAAGCTTTCTTT	TRBJ1-1	NA	NA	TRBV21-1
CATSQGRVGSNQPQHF	TGTGCCACCAGCCAGGGCAGGGTAGGGAGCAATCAGCCCCAGCATTTT	TRBJ1-5	NA	NA	TRBV15
CASSPTGGNTIYF	TGTGCCAGCAGTCCGACAGGGGGAAACACCATATATTTT	TRBJ1-3	NA	TRBD1	TRBV2
CATFPSGGGALVGYTF	TGTGCCACCTTCCCTTCCGGTGGGGGCGCGTTGGTCGGCTACACCTTC	TRBJ1-2	NA	NA	TRBV27
CASRHSGGTNEKLFF	TGTGCCAGCAGACATTCAGGGGGAACTAATGAAAAACTGTTTTTT	TRBJ1-4	NA	TRBD1	TRBV7-9
CATSDFRGTGEQSFPTGELFF	TGTGCCACCAGTGATTTCCGGGGGACGGGAGAGCAGTCTTTCCCCACCGGGGAGCTGTTTTTT	TRBJ2-2	NA	NA	TRBV24-1
CASSPGVAGGTVFNTGELFF	TGTGCCAGCAGCCCCGGGGTAGCGGGAGGCACAGTCTTCAACACCGGGGAGCTGTTTTTT	TRBJ2-2	NA	TRBD2	TRBV7-3
CSVFRGLNTGELFF	TGCAGCGTTTTCAGGGGCCTGAACACCGGGGAGCTGTTTTTT	TRBJ2-2	NA	NA	TRBV29-1
CASSLQHQPQHF	TGTGCCAGCAGTTTACAGCATCAGCCCCAGCATTTT	TRBJ1-5	NA	NA	TRBV28
CRGGRPNEQFF	TGCAGGGGGGGCCGGCCCAATGAGCAGTTCTTC	TRBJ2-1	NA	NA	TRBV20-1
CASSYTGYTGELFF	TGTGCCAGCAGTTATACAGGGTACACCGGGGAGCTGTTTTTT	TRBJ2-2	NA	NA	TRBV6-5
CASSFQDNQPQHF	TGTGCCAGCAGTTTCCAGGACAATCAGCCCCAGCATTTT	TRBJ1-5	NA	NA	TRBV27
CSVGTGISGANVLTF	TGCAGCGTTGGTACAGGGATCTCTGGGGCCAACGTCCTGACTTTC	TRBJ2-6	NA	NA	TRBV29-1
CASSWTGRNTEAFF	TGTGCCAGCAGCTGGACAGGGCGAAACACTGAAGCTTTCTTT	TRBJ1-1	NA	TRBD1	TRBV28
CASSIEDRTTDTQYF	TGTGCCAGTAGTATAGAGGACAGGACCACAGATACGCAGTATTTT	TRBJ2-3	once	TRBD1	TRBV19
CASSLGQGGSEKLFF	TGCGCCAGCAGCTTGGGACAGGGAGGCAGTGAAAAACTGTTTTTT	TRBJ1-4	NA	TRBD1	TRBV5-1
CASKSTGAGNTIYF	TGTGCCAGCAAATCAACAGGGGCAGGAAACACCATATATTTT	TRBJ1-3	NA	TRBD1	TRBV2
CSHRGPGTEAFF	TGCAGCCACAGGGGACCCGGCACTGAAGCTTTCTTT	TRBJ1-1	NA	TRBD1	TRBV29-1
CASSLDLGREANEQFF	TGTGCCAGCAGCTTAGATCTAGGGCGGGAGGCCAATGAGCAGTTCTTC	TRBJ2-1	NA	TRBD2	TRBV11-3
CASSMAGATNYEQYF	TGTGCCAGTAGTATGGCGGGGGCGACAAACTACGAGCAGTACTTC	TRBJ2-7	NA	NA	TRBV19
CSVEGQGDEKLFF	TGCAGCGTTGAGGGGCAGGGGGACGAAAAACTGTTTTTT	TRBJ1-4	NA	TRBD1	TRBV29-1
CATLKRQGAVTDTQYF	TGTGCCACCCTTAAGCGACAGGGGGCCGTCACAGATACGCAGTATTTT	TRBJ2-3	NA	TRBD1	TRBV27
CASSLIDGYNEQFF	TGTGCCAGCAGCTTAATAGACGGGTACAATGAGCAGTTCTTC	TRBJ2-1	NA	NA	TRBV11-2
CASSQSDRGAFF	TGTGCCAGCAGCCAATCGGATAGGGGAGCTTTCTTT	TRBJ1-1	NA	NA	TRBV3-1/TRBV3-2
CASSISGSTDTQYF	TGTGCCAGTAGTATATCCGGGAGCACAGATACGCAGTATTTT	TRBJ2-3	NA	NA	TRBV19
CAISTGGSEPQHF	TGTGCCATCAGCACAGGGGGCTCGGAGCCCCAGCATTTT	TRBJ1-5	NA	TRBD1	TRBV10-3
CAWSVESEQYF	TGTGCCTGGAGTGTTGAATCCGAGCAGTACTTC	TRBJ2-7	once	NA	TRBV30
CASSPLSPIYNEQFF	TGTGCCAGCAGTCCGCTATCCCCTATTTACAATGAGCAGTTCTTC	TRBJ2-1	once	NA	TRBV2
CASSRGQGREQFF	TGTGCCAGCAGTCGAGGACAGGGGCGAGAGCAGTTCTTC	TRBJ2-1	NA	TRBD1	TRBV7-3
CASSLNGGRADNEQFF	TGTGCCAGCAGTTTAAACGGCGGGAGGGCCGACAATGAGCAGTTCTTC	TRBJ2-1	once	TRBD2	TRBV27
CASSWGPDTQYF	TGTGCCAGCAGTTGGGGTCCAGATACGCAGTATTTT	TRBJ2-3	NA	NA	TRBV6-5